The 21 T cell receptor beta chains below come from one sample, sequenced in a study of Graves' ophthalmopathy and Graves' hyperthyroidism. Researchers took RNA transcripts and amplified TCR beta CDR3 regions from them. Investigators did first-round RT-PCR with HTBI primers, then second-round multiplex PCR. Via MiXCR, TCRdb re-called the multiplex PCR reads, giving one row per CDR3 protein. Counted here are approximately 540,000 distinct CDR3 sequences, approximately 35% occurring once; the ten biggest clones make up about 4.2%. The sample taken for sequencing was peripheral blood or thyroid tissue (not recorded which). All receptors derive from an adult man with Graves' hyperthyroidism.

This clonotype was recorded a few times. V usage is TRBV20-1 and J usage is TRBJ2-3; TRBD2 agrees at 10 bases. Germline CDR1 DFQATT, CDR2 SNEGSKA (reference sequence). V shed 6 bases and J 2 bases; nucleotides not matched to a gene: 5. This CDR3 region has 14 residues. The CDR3 DNA follows: TGCAGTGCGGATAGCGGGGGGTACACAGATACGCAGTATTTT. Its protein is CSADSGGYTDTQYF.

The rearrangement uses TRBV6-6 and TRBJ1-3; possible D gene TRBD1, 6 bases. Germline assignment: CDR1 MNHNY and CDR2 SVGAGI (reference sequence). CDR3 length: 16 amino acids. The V gene lost 8 bases and the J gene lost 1 base, with 18 bases spanning the gap. The CDR3 DNA reads as TGTGCCAGCCTCACGGGGGGGAGGGGGTCTGGAAACACCATATATTTT. Its protein product is CASLTGGRGSGNTIYF.

The chain is built from TRBV6-6 and TRBJ1-1; D gene uncertain. V lost 6 bases and J 1 base, leaving 15 bases between the germline ends. Germline CDR1 is MNHNY and CDR2 is SVGAGI (reference sequence). This CDR3 is 15 amino acids long. The CDR3 loop reads CASRAPGGGNTEAFF. In DNA form, the CDR3 reads TGTGCCAGCAGAGCCCCTGGAGGCGGGAACACTGAAGCTTTCTTT.

In the case of this clonotype: This may stem from a read error, because a much larger clone lies one nucleotide away. V is TRBV11-1 and J is TRBJ2-2, with TRBD1 matching over 7 bases. CDR3 length: 17 residues. Trimming cost V 5 bases and J 4 bases; bases outside gene matches: 13. Germline V gives CDR1 SGHAT, CDR2 FQDESV (reference sequence). As DNA, the CDR3 is TGTGCCAGCAGCCCCACCGGGATAGGGGGCTTCACCGGGGAGCTGTTTTTT. It translates to CASSPTGIGGFTGELFF.

The chain is built from TRBV11-2 and TRBJ2-7, with 14 bases that match TRBD2. The DNA end is a closer match to TRBJ2-1, so the J assignment may be wrong. The CDR3 loop spans 18 amino acids. Per the germline V gene, CDR1 is SGHAT and CDR2 is FQNNGV. As DNA, the CDR3 is TGTGCCAGCAGCTTATCCTCTGGACTAGCGGGAGGTTACAATGAGCAGTTCTTC. Its protein is CASSLSSGLAGGYNEQFF.

This chain uses TRBV11-2 with TRBJ2-3; TRBD1 agrees at 7 bases. CDR3 size: 16 residues. The J segment lost 2 bases and the V segment lost 5 bases, leaving 10 bases of the junction unmatched. Per germline, CDR1 SGHAT and CDR2 FQNNGV. CDR3 sequence: CASSLVRDSNTDTQYF. The CDR3 coding sequence is TGTGCCAGCAGCCTCGTCCGGGACAGTAACACAGATACGCAGTATTTT.

The rearrangement uses TRBV15 and TRBJ2-7, with TRBD2 identical over 7 bases. Germline-derived CDR1 and CDR2 are LNHNV and YYDKDF (reference sequence). After removal of 3 bases from V and 3 bases from J, the junction contained 8 bases not matched to a gene. The CDR3 totals 15 residues. This CDR3 reads CATSSLRRESYEQYF. The DNA for the CDR3 is TGTGCCACCAGCAGCTTGCGGCGGGAGAGCTACGAGCAGTACTTC.

In this sample, this clonotype turned up many times. The gene calls are TRBV20-1 and TRBJ1-4; D is possibly TRBD1 (6 bases). Germline CDR1 and CDR2: DFQATT and SNEGSKA (reference sequence). The CDR3 has 15 residues. With 0 bases removed from V and 4 bases from J, the gap between germline ends came to 12 bases. The CDR3 nucleotides read TGCAGTGCTAGAGATAGGAGGGGGAATAATGAAAAACTGTTTTTT. Its protein product is CSARDRRGNNEKLFF.

This rearrangement joins TRBV6-5 to TRBJ2-2, with 7 bases matching TRBD1. Germline V lookup: CDR1 MNHEY, CDR2 SVGAGI. The CDR3 extends over 15 amino acids. The trim removed 6 bases at V and 4 bases at J, leaving 8 bases unmatched. The CDR3 region is CASRPGQAPTGELFF. The CDR3 DNA reads TGTGCCAGCAGGCCTGGACAGGCTCCCACCGGGGAGCTGTTTTTT.

Notes on this clonotype: At one boundary the junction diverges from the germline segment, which might be a read error. CDR3 sequence reads: CANSVGLGTEAFF. CDR3 bases: TGTGCCAACAGCGTAGGTCTGGGTACTGAAGCTTTCTTT. The rearrangement joins TRBV9 to TRBJ1-1, with D unclear. The CDR3 contains 13 residues. The germline V gene encodes CDR1 SGDLS and CDR2 YYNGEE.

This clonotype was observed once. The gene calls are TRBV7-9 and TRBJ2-7; TRBD1 aligns across 7 bases. With 1 base clipped from V and 3 bases from J, the junction kept 6 bases outside the gene matches. The CDR3 loop spans 15 amino acids. Germline V gene data show CDR1 as SEHNR and CDR2 as FQNEAQ (reference sequence). The CDR3 here is CASSLGQGDGYEQYF. CDR3 bases: TGTGCCAGCAGCTTAGGACAGGGCGATGGCTACGAGCAGTACTTC.

In its sample, this clonotype was seen a few times. The chain employs TRBV3-1 and TRBJ1-2; 9 bases line up with TRBD1. The CDR3 is 14 residues long. Germline assignment: CDR1 LGHDT and CDR2 YNNKEL (reference sequence). The V and J ends lost 1 base and 9 bases, in that order; junction bases with no gene match: 6. The CDR3 DNA follows: TGTGCCAGCAGCCAAGCTGGACAGGGGTACAGCTACACCTTC. Its protein is CASSQAGQGYSYTF.

At least ten counts were recorded for this clonotype. The chain combines TRBV7-8 with TRBJ1-2; TRBD1 aligns across 7 bases. The CDR3 loop spans 14 amino acids. Unmatched junction bases numbered 9, after V lost 5 bases and J lost 6 bases. The germline V gene has CDR1 SGHVS and CDR2 FQNEAQ. The CDR3 nucleotides read TGTGCCAGCAGCCCGGTTGACAGGGATAATGGCTACACCTTC. This gives the protein CASSPVDRDNGYTF.

This clonotype was seen only once. The rearrangement links TRBV20-1 to TRBJ2-7, with D perhaps matching TRBD2 (6 bases). Germline V gene lookup returns CDR1 DFQATT and CDR2 SNEGSKA (reference sequence). This CDR3 is built from 13 residues. The chain's CDR3 is CSLSSGLWYEQYF. In DNA form, the CDR3 reads TGCAGCTTAAGTTCGGGACTGTGGTACGAGCAGTACTTC.

This sequence joins TRBV19 and TRBJ1-5, with D possibly being TRBD1 (5 bases). Trimming took 3 bases from V and 6 from J, leaving 18 bases between them. The CDR3 totals 16 residues. Germline V gene lookup returns CDR1 LNHDA and CDR2 SQIVND (reference sequence). The CDR3 DNA follows: TGTGCCAGTAGTATGTGGATGGGGCAGGGAGGTCAGCCCCAGCATTTT. Its translation: CASSMWMGQGGQPQHF.

The table lists this clonotype with a few counts. This rearrangement joins TRBV6-4 to TRBJ2-7; 7 bases align to TRBD2. The CDR3 runs to 16 residues. The germline gives CDR1 MRHNA, CDR2 SNTAGT. Unmatched junction bases numbered 12, after V lost 6 bases and J lost 1 base. CDR3 sequence: CASRGEGRTISYEQYF. CDR3 bases: TGTGCCAGCAGGGGGGAGGGGCGCACTATTTCCTACGAGCAGTACTTC.

The V call is TRBV7-6, the J call TRBJ2-7; possibly TRBD1 for D (6 bases). The V gene's germline CDR1 is SGHVS and CDR2 FNYEAQ. The CDR3 totals 14 residues. V lost 5 bases, J lost 1 base, and 12 bases lay in between. The CDR3 DNA sequence: TGTGCCAGCAGCGGCCCAGGGGCGTCCTACGAGCAGTACTTC. It yields the protein CASSGPGASYEQYF.

This clonotype came up many times. The gene calls are TRBV29-1 and TRBJ2-7; D is unresolved. V was shortened by 4 bases and J by 0 bases, with 4 bases between the two germline ends. CDR1 SQVTM and CDR2 ANQGSEA come from the germline V gene. The CDR3 consists of 11 residues. The CDR3 protein is CSVVVSYEQYF. The CDR3 DNA follows: TGCAGCGTTGTAGTCTCCTACGAGCAGTACTTC.

This clonotype was picked up a small number of times. The chain has TRBV12-5 and TRBJ2-7; D unclear. The CDR3 totals 13 residues. V was clipped by 2 bases and J by 6 bases, with 11 bases between them. Germline V gene sequence: CDR1 LGHNT, CDR2 FRNRAP. CDR3 loop: CASGLWLVGEQYF. The CDR3 nucleotides read TGTGCTAGTGGTTTGTGGCTAGTGGGCGAGCAGTACTTC.

This clonotype was seen a handful of times. V usage is TRBV29-1 and J usage is TRBJ2-5, with TRBD1 matching over 10 bases. The CDR3 spans 12 residues. Looked up from germline, CDR1 is SQVTM and CDR2 is ANQGSEA. The ends lost 4 bases at V and 11 bases at J; junction bases unmatched: 7. CDR3: CSVVGQGYEQYF. In DNA, the CDR3 is TGCAGCGTTGTGGGACAGGGGTATGAGCAGTACTTC.

This sequence joins TRBV10-3 and TRBJ2-1; 7 bases are a match to TRBD2. CDR3 length: 13 residues. Germline V CDR1 and CDR2: ENHRY, SYGVKD. V was pared by 5 bases and J by 6 bases, with 4 bases of the junction left unmatched. The CDR3 bases are TGTGCCATCAGTCGGGCGGGGGTCAATGAGCAGTTCTTC. It is translated as CAISRAGVNEQFF.